The rows below give T cell receptor beta chains drawn from one sample of a study of neurological immune-mediated disorders. TCRdb processed the 5' RACE reads anew with MiXCR; each CDR3 protein has one entry. The table shows around 50,000 distinct CDR3 sequences, with roughly a quarter occurring only once. The specimen sequenced was PBMCs. The receptor set was obtained from an older woman in good health. Both conserved end residues are part of each CDR3. Each record gives: J gene, V gene, D gene, clone size, CDR3 DNA, CDR3 protein. The D gene is left open where the match is weak. Size tells how often a clone was seen (once, few, many) or the class of an expanded clone, and some rows leave it out.

J gene: TRBJ2-3; V gene: TRBV24-1; D gene: TRBD2; clone size: .; CDR3 DNA: TGTGCCACCAGTTATTTGGCGGGGGGGTCAGATACGCAGTATTTT; CDR3 protein: CATSYLAGGSDTQYF
J gene: TRBJ2-7; V gene: TRBV5-1; D gene: .; clone size: few; CDR3 DNA: TGCGCCAGCAGCTTGCAGGGACTCTCATCCTACGAGCAGTACTTC; CDR3 protein: CASSLQGLSSYEQYF
J gene: TRBJ2-3; V gene: TRBV2; D gene: TRBD1; clone size: many; CDR3 DNA: TGTGCCAGCAGTGGCGGGACAGGTAACACAGATACGCAGTATTTT; CDR3 protein: CASSGGTGNTDTQYF
J gene: TRBJ2-1; V gene: TRBV5-6; D gene: TRBD2; clone size: .; CDR3 DNA: TGTGCCAGCAGCCAACCGGGACTAGCGGCCCGCGACGGGTACAATGAGCAGTTCTTC; CDR3 protein: CASSQPGLAARDGYNEQFF
J gene: TRBJ2-7; V gene: TRBV20-1; D gene: .; clone size: .; CDR3 DNA: TGCAGTGCTAGAGAACCGGCATCGGCCGGGGACGAGCAGTACTTC; CDR3 protein: CSAREPASAGDEQYF
J gene: TRBJ1-2; V gene: TRBV19; D gene: .; clone size: .; CDR3 DNA: TGTGCCAGTACATCCCCGACCAAGGGGGGCTACACCTTC; CDR3 protein: CASTSPTKGGYTF
J gene: TRBJ1-2; V gene: TRBV5-1; D gene: .; clone size: many; CDR3 DNA: TGCGCCAGCAGCTCAATCCCCAGGTCAGGCTATGGCTACACCTTC; CDR3 protein: CASSSIPRSGYGYTF
J gene: TRBJ2-7; V gene: TRBV7-2; D gene: .; clone size: many; CDR3 DNA: TGTGCCAGCAGCCGGGACGCCTACGAGCAGTACTTC; CDR3 protein: CASSRDAYEQYF
J gene: TRBJ2-5; V gene: TRBV12-3/TRBV12-4; D gene: .; clone size: many; CDR3 DNA: TGTGCCAGCAGTTCTTTGGGAGTGGTGGAGACCCAGTACTTC; CDR3 protein: CASSSLGVVETQYF
J gene: TRBJ2-1; V gene: TRBV10-2; D gene: TRBD1; clone size: many; CDR3 DNA: TGCGCCAGTTTCCGGGACAGTTACAATGAGCAGTTCTTC; CDR3 protein: CASFRDSYNEQFF
J gene: TRBJ1-2; V gene: TRBV11-2; D gene: .; clone size: many; CDR3 DNA: TGTGCCAGCAGCCTTACCTATGGGTCAGGGCTGAATGGCTACACCTTC; CDR3 protein: CASSLTYGSGLNGYTF
J gene: TRBJ1-1; V gene: TRBV15; D gene: .; clone size: many; CDR3 DNA: TGTGCCACCAGCAGAGAAACAGGGCTCACTGAAGCTTTCTTT; CDR3 protein: CATSRETGLTEAFF
J gene: TRBJ2-6; V gene: TRBV7-3; D gene: .; clone size: many; CDR3 DNA: TGTGCCAGCAGCCCCGAGGGGGGGTCAGGGGCCAACGTCCTGACTTTC; CDR3 protein: CASSPEGGSGANVLTF
J gene: TRBJ1-2; V gene: TRBV5-4; D gene: .; clone size: many; CDR3 DNA: TGTGCCAGCACCCCTGGAACACTCGGAGGCTACACCTTC; CDR3 protein: CASTPGTLGGYTF
J gene: TRBJ2-2; V gene: TRBV9; D gene: .; clone size: many; CDR3 DNA: TGTGCCAGCAGCTCCCACGGTCGAGTTGGCTGGGACACCGGGGAGCTGTTTTTT; CDR3 protein: CASSSHGRVGWDTGELFF
J gene: TRBJ2-5; V gene: TRBV20-1; D gene: .; clone size: many; CDR3 DNA: TGCAGTGCTAGAGACCAGGCTTGGCGGGAGACCCAGTACTTC; CDR3 protein: CSARDQAWRETQYF
J gene: TRBJ2-1; V gene: TRBV9; D gene: .; clone size: many; CDR3 DNA: TGTGCCAGCAGCGTAGACGACCCCTACAATGAGCAGTTCTTC; CDR3 protein: CASSVDDPYNEQFF
J gene: TRBJ1-3; V gene: TRBV20-1; D gene: .; clone size: many; CDR3 DNA: TGCAGTGCTAGAGATGTCCGGCTGGGGGCCCGAGGAAACACCATATATTTT; CDR3 protein: CSARDVRLGARGNTIYF
J gene: TRBJ2-1; V gene: TRBV12-3/TRBV12-4; D gene: .; clone size: medium-sized; CDR3 DNA: TGTGCCAGCAGTTTCCTAAGTGAGCAGTTCTTC; CDR3 protein: CASSFLSEQFF
J gene: TRBJ2-3; V gene: TRBV7-6; D gene: .; clone size: many; CDR3 DNA: TGTGCCAGCAGCTTAGCGGGCGAGTCCACAGATACGCAGTATTTT; CDR3 protein: CASSLAGESTDTQYF
J gene: TRBJ1-5; V gene: TRBV7-2; D gene: TRBD1; clone size: once; CDR3 DNA: TGTGCCAGCAGCACCGGGACAGGGTGGGCCCAGCCCCAGCATTTT; CDR3 protein: CASSTGTGWAQPQHF
J gene: TRBJ2-3; V gene: TRBV5-1; D gene: TRBD1; clone size: many; CDR3 DNA: TGCGCCAGCAGCTTGGGGACCACAGGGGCGACAGATACGCAGTATTTT; CDR3 protein: CASSLGTTGATDTQYF
J gene: TRBJ1-6; V gene: TRBV15; D gene: .; clone size: many; CDR3 DNA: TGTGCCACCAGCAGGGGGGGGGGCTATAATTCACCCCTCCACTTT; CDR3 protein: CATSRGGGYNSPLHF
J gene: TRBJ1-5; V gene: TRBV7-7; D gene: .; clone size: many; CDR3 DNA: TGTGCCAGCAGCTTTGCGTCACCAAATCAGCCCCAGCATTTT; CDR3 protein: CASSFASPNQPQHF
J gene: TRBJ2-7; V gene: TRBV20-1; D gene: TRBD2; clone size: many; CDR3 DNA: TGCAGTGCCCCGCGCAGCGGGAACTACGAGCAGTACTTC; CDR3 protein: CSAPRSGNYEQYF
J gene: TRBJ2-5; V gene: TRBV20-1; D gene: .; clone size: many; CDR3 DNA: TGCAGTGCTATAGGACAGTACCAAGAGACCCAGTACTTC; CDR3 protein: CSAIGQYQETQYF
J gene: TRBJ1-1; V gene: TRBV20-1; D gene: TRBD1; clone size: .; CDR3 DNA: TGCAGTGCTAGGAGGACAGGGTTGGTGAACACTGAAGCTTTCTTT; CDR3 protein: CSARRTGLVNTEAFF
J gene: TRBJ1-1; V gene: TRBV20-1; D gene: TRBD1; clone size: many; CDR3 DNA: TGCAGTGTTCGGACAGGCTACACTGAAGCTTTCTTT; CDR3 protein: CSVRTGYTEAFF
J gene: TRBJ2-1; V gene: TRBV5-1; D gene: .; clone size: many; CDR3 DNA: TGCGCCAGCAGCTTGGAGGGCGACTCCTACAATGAGCAGTTCTTC; CDR3 protein: CASSLEGDSYNEQFF
J gene: TRBJ2-4; V gene: TRBV20-1; D gene: .; clone size: many; CDR3 DNA: TGCAGTGCCATTACAGGTTCTCGGGCTAACATTCAGTACTTC; CDR3 protein: CSAITGSRANIQYF